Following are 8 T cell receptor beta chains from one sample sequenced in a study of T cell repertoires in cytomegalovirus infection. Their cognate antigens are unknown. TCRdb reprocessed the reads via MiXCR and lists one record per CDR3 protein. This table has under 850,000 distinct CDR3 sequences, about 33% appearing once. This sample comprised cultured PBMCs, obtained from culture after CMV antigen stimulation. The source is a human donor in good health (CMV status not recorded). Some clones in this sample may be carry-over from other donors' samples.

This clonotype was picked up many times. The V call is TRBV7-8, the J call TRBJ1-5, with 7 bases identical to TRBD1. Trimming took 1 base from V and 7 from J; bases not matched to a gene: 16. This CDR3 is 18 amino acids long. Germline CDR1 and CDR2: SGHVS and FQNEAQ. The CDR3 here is CASSLGTGTVGAGQPQHF. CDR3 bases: TGTGCCAGCAGCTTAGGGACGGGGACAGTCGGGGCAGGGCAGCCCCAGCATTTT.

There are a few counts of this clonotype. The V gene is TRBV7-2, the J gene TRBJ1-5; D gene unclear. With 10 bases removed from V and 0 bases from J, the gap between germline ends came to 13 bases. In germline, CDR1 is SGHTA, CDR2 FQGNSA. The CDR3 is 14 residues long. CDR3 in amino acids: CANPTGYSNQPQHF. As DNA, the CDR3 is TGTGCCAACCCTACCGGGTATAGCAATCAGCCCCAGCATTTT. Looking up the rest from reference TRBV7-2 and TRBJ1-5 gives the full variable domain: GAGVSQSPSNKVTEKGKDVELRCDPISGHTALYWYRQSLGQGLEFLIYFQGNSAPDKSGLPSDRFSAERTGGSVSTLTIQRTQQEDSAVYLCANPTGYSNQPQHFGDGTRLSIL.

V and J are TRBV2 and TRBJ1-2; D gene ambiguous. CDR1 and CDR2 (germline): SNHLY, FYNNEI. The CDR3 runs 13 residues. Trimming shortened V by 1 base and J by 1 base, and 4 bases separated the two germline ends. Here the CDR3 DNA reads TGTGCCAGCAGTGAAGGTCTTAACTATGGCTACACCTTC. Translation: CASSEGLNYGYTF.

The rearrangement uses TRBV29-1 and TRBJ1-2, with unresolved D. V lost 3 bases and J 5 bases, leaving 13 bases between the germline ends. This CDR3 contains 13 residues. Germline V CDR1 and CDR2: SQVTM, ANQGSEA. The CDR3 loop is CSVDPGEVYGYTF. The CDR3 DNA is TGCAGCGTTGACCCGGGTGAAGTATATGGCTACACCTTC.

The CDR3 DNA is TGTGCCAGCAGCGGGACAGTTACCTACAATGAGCAGTTCTTC. Its translation is CASSGTVTYNEQFF. V gene TRBV11-2 combines with J gene TRBJ2-1; 7 bases are a match to TRBD1. Germline V lookup: CDR1 SGHAT, CDR2 FQNNGV. Losses at the gene ends were 5 bases for V and 2 bases for J; bases not matched to a gene: 3. The CDR3 covers 14 residues.

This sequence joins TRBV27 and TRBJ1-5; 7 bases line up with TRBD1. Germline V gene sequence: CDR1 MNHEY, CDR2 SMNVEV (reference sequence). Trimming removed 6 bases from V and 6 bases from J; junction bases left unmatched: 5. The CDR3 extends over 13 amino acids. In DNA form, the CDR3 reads TGTGCCAGCAGGGAGACAGGGTTTCAGCCCCAGCATTTT. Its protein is CASRETGFQPQHF.

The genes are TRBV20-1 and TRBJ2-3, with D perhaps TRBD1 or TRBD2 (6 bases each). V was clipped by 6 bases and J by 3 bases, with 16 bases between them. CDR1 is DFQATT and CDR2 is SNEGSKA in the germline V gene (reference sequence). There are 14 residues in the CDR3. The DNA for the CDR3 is TGCAGTGCCCCCCGGGGGCCAGGAACAGATACGCAGTATTTT. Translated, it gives CSAPRGPGTDTQYF.

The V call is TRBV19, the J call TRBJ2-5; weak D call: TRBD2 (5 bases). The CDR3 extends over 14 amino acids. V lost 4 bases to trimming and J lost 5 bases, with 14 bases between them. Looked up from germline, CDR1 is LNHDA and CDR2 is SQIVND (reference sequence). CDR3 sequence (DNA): TGTGCCAGTAGTACGAGGGAGAGTCCTGAGACCCAGTACTTC. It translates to CASSTRESPETQYF.